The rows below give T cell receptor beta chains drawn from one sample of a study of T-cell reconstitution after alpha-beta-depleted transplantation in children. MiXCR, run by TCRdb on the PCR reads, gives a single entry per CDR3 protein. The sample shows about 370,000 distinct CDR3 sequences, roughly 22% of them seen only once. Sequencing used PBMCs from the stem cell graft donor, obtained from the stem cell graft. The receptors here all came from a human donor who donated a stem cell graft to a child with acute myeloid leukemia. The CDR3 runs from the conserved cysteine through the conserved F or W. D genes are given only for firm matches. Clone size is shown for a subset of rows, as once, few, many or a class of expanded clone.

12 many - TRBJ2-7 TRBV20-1 TGCAGTGCTACCGGGACCCTCTACGAGCAGTACTTC CSATGTLYEQYF
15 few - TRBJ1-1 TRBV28 TGTGCCAGCACCCAGTTACTAGACCGATCAGAAGAAGCTTTCTTT CASTQLLDRSEEAFF
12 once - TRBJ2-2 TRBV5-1 TGCGCCAGCATCGAATCCCCCGGGGAGCTGTTTTTT CASIESPGELFF
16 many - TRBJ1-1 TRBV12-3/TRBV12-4 TGTGCCAGCAGCTTACCAAGCGTTGGATCCAACACTGAAGCTTTCTTT CASSLPSVGSNTEAFF
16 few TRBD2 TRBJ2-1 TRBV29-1 TGCAGCGTTGAGGGGGGTGGACTAGTGAGGTACAATGAGCAGTTCTTC CSVEGGGLVRYNEQFF
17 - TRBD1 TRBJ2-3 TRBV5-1 TGCGCCAGCAGCTTGGAAGGCAGGGGGCTGCGCACAGATACGCAGTATTTT CASSLEGRGLRTDTQYF
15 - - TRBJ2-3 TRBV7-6 TGTGCCAGCAGCTTAGTGGCAAAATCCACAGATACGCAGTATTTT CASSLVAKSTDTQYF
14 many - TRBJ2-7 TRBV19 TGTGCCAGTAGTACGGGGTTCTACCCCTACGAGCAGTACTTC CASSTGFYPYEQYF
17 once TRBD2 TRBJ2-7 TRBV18 TGTGCCAGCTCACCAGGAGCGGGAGGCTCGTCCTTCTACGAGCAGTACTTC CASSPGAGGSSFYEQYF
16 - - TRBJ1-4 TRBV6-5 TGTGCCAGCAGTTACTCGATCGGGGAGGGTGTTGAAAAACTGTTTTTT CASSYSIGEGVEKLFF
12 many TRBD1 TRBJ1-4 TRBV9 TGTGCCAGCAGCGGTGACAGGGGCCATCTGTTTTTT CASSGDRGHLFF
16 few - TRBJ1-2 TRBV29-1 TGCAGCGTTGACCGGAACCTTGGGGGGACTAACTATGGCTACACCTTC CSVDRNLGGTNYGYTF
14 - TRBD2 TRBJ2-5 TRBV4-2 TGTGCCAGCAGCCAAGAACTAGCGGAAGAGACCCAGTACTTC CASSQELAEETQYF
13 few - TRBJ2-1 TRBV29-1 TGCAGCGTGGGGTGGGCCTACAGAGATGAGCAGTTCTTC CSVGWAYRDEQFF
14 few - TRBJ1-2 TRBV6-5 TGTGCCGCGGGGGGACCTCAGTCTAACTATGGCTACACCTTC CAAGGPQSNYGYTF
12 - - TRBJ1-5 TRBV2 TGTGCCAGCACCCCTCAGGGGCAGCCCCAGCATTTT CASTPQGQPQHF
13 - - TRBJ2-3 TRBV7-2 TGTGCCAGCAGCCCTCGGACAGTTCCAGGGCAGTATTTT CASSPRTVPGQYF
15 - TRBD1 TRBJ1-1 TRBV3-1 TGTGCCAGCAACCACAGGGGGGCTATGAACACTGAAGCTTTCTTT CASNHRGAMNTEAFF
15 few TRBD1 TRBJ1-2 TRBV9 TGTGCCAGCAGCGTCGGACAGGGGGCTCTGTATGGCTACACCTTC CASSVGQGALYGYTF
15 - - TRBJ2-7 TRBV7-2 TGTGCCAGCAGCCCCCGGGGCGTGACGAGCTACGAGCAGTACTTC CASSPRGVTSYEQYF
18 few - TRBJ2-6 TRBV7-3 TGTGCCAGCAGCTTAGTTTTGCGCGGTGCTGGAGGGGCCAACGTCCTGACTTTC CASSLVLRGAGGANVLTF
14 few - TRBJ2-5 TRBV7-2 TGTGCCAGCAGCTTGGGGGCCCACCAAGAGACCCAGTACTTC CASSLGAHQETQYF
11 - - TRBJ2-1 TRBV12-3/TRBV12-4 TGTGCCAGCAGTGTCATCAATGAGCAGTTCTTC CASSVINEQFF
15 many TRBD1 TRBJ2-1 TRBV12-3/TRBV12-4 TGTGCCAGCAGATTAGGACAGGGGGCATACAATGAGCAGTTCTTC CASRLGQGAYNEQFF
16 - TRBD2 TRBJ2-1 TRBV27 TGTGCCAGCAGTTTTTTCGGGGAGGGACCCTACAATGAGCAGTTCTTC CASSFFGEGPYNEQFF
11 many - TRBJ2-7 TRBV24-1 TGTGCCACCAGTGGAGGTGGTGAGCAGTACTTC CATSGGGEQYF
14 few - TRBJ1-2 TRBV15 TGTGCCACGGCCAAGGACAAGATTAACTATGGCTACACCTTC CATAKDKINYGYTF
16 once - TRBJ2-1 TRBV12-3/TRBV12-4 TGTGCCAGCAGTCCATACTTCCGTCGGGGGAACAATGAGCAGTTCTTC CASSPYFRRGNNEQFF
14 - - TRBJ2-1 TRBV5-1 TGCGCCAGCAGCTTACGCCCGACGCCCGATGAGCAGTTCTTC CASSLRPTPDEQFF
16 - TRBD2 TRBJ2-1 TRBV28 TGTGCCAGCAGTCGACTAGCGGGAGGACGGTACAATGAGCAGTTCTTC CASSRLAGGRYNEQFF
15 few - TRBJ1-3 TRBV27 TGTGCCAGCCGACCTCAGGGTAAAGCTGGAAACACCATATATTTT CASRPQGKAGNTIYF
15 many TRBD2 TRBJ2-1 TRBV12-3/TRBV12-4 TGTGCCAGCAATCCGGGACTAGCGGGGTACAATGAGCAGTTCTTC CASNPGLAGYNEQFF
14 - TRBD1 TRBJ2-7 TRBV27 TGTGCCAGCAGTTTCGGGACAGGGGGCGCCGAGCAGTACTTC CASSFGTGGAEQYF
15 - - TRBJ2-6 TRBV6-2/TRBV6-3 TGTGCCAGCATCAAAGGGGGAGTTGGGGCCAACGTCCTGACTTTC CASIKGGVGANVLTF
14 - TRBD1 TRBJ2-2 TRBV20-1 TGCAGTGCTCCGGGACAGGGGGACGGCGGGGAGCTGTTTTTT CSAPGQGDGGELFF
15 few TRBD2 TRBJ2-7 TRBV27 TGTGCCAGCAGTTCACTAGCGGGAGGGCCGAACGAGCAGTACTTC CASSSLAGGPNEQYF
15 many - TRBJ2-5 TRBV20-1 TGCAGTGCTAGAGGGTTTAGTAGGGACCAAGAGACCCAGTACTTC CSARGFSRDQETQYF
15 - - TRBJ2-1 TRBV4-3 TGCGCCAGCAGCCCCCAAAGTGCGGGGCTCGGTGAGCAGTTCTTC CASSPQSAGLGEQFF
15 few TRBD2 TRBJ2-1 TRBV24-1 TGTGCCACCAGTGATCCGGGACTAGCGGACAATGAGCAGTTCTTC CATSDPGLADNEQFF
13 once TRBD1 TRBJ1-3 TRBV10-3 TGTGCCACCCTCGGACAGGGTGAATACACCATATATTTT CATLGQGEYTIYF
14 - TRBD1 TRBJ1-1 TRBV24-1 TGTGCCACCAGTGATGGGACAGCGAACACTGAAGCTTTCTTT CATSDGTANTEAFF
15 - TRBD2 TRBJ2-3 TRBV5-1 TGCGCCAGCAGCTTCGGGGGAGGGCGCACAGATACGCAGTATTTT CASSFGGGRTDTQYF
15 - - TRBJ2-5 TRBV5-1 TGCGCCAGCAGCTTGGCGTGGGGGGCTGGAGAGACCCAGTACTTC CASSLAWGAGETQYF
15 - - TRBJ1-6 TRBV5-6 TGTGCCAGCAGCTCAGATATCCGGTGGCCGAGGACCCTCCACTTT CASSSDIRWPRTLHF
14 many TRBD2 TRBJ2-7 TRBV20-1 TGCAGTGCCGACTCTAGCGGGAGCCTCTACGAGCAGTACTTC CSADSSGSLYEQYF
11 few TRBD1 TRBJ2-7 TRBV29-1 TGCAGCGCTACCGGACAGGGTCTCGCGTACTTC CSATGQGLAYF
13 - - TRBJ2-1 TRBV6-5 TGTGCCAGCAGTTACACCACACCGGGCGAGCAGTTCTTC CASSYTTPGEQFF
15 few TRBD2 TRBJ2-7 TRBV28 TGTGCCAGCAGTCTCGGACTAGCGGGGCTCTACGAGCAGTACTTC CASSLGLAGLYEQYF
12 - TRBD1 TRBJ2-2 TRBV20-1 TGCAGTGCTAGGGACAGGGCGGGGGAGCTGTTTTTT CSARDRAGELFF
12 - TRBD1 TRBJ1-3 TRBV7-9 TGTGCCAGAGGACAGGGTGAAAACACCATATATTTT CARGQGENTIYF
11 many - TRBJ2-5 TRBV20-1 TGCAGTGCTATCGGAGGGGAGACCCAGTACTTC CSAIGGETQYF
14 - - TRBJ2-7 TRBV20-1 TGCAGTGCTAGTAAAACAGGACTTCGCCACGAGCAGTACTTC CSASKTGLRHEQYF